The 2 T cell receptor beta chains below all came from one sample that was sequenced in a study of blood T cell repertoires in COVID-19. The protocol was immunoSEQ multiplex PCR, while the TCRdb copy is restricted to in-frame clones and leaves out a portion. The table lists about 56,000 clones, around 92% of them singletons. Sequencing used peripheral blood. These TCRs come from a human donor in a cohort sampled during active COVID-19.

V is TRBV10-3 and J is TRBJ2-7; D is unresolved. The germline gives CDR1 ENHRY, CDR2 SYGVKD. V dropped 8 bases and J dropped 2 bases, with 13 bases sitting between them. The CDR3 extends over 13 amino acids. Here the CDR3 reads CAISASATYEQYF. The CDR3 DNA follows: TGTGCCATCTCGGCTAGTGCAACCTACGAGCAGTACTTC.

The chain recombines TRBV25-1 with TRBJ1-1; D is undetermined. Germline V gene lookup returns CDR1 MGHDK and CDR2 SYGVNS. The CDR3 totals 12 residues. V was pared by 5 bases and J by 1 base, with 5 bases between. The CDR3 spells CASSSGNTEAFF. CDR3 coding DNA: TGTGCCAGCAGTTCAGGGAACACTGAAGCTTTCTTT.